This T cell receptor (beta chain) was observed in a study of blood T cells in healthy people across ages (dated by TCRdb to between 2015 and 2016). Describing the broader study: In model experiments, template switching captured roughly one uniquely barcoded TCR beta cDNA molecule for every two T cells. The study measured age-related changes in TCR beta repertoire diversity using deep sequencing normalized with unique cDNA molecular identifiers. The donors were divided into four age groups: young (average about 15 years), middle-aged (over 35), aged (about 60) and long-lived (around 80). Donors of different ages were randomly distributed across sequencing lanes to avoid experimental bias. Using the same blood draw, the study looked at two additional independent replicas of 1 million unique cDNA reads for two donors, one aged 18 to 30 and the other aged 80 or older.

Library method: 5' RACE. Sequencing was carried out with an Illumina HiSeq 2500. A second about 7 to 11 cycle PCR used a sample-barcoded 5' primer and a J-beta primer mix. Each TCR beta cDNA molecule received a unique molecular identifier from a template-switch 5' adaptor carrying 12 random nucleotides. Each sample yielded at least 3 million CDR3-containing paired-end reads. First-strand cDNA was synthesized from all RNA with the Mint cDNA synthesis kit, primed by a TRBC-specific oligonucleotide. All cDNA was treated with uracil-DNA glycosylase and then went through a first 18-cycle PCR with the universal primers M1SS and BC2_uni_R. Concerning the study's data processing: Normalization of each sample was performed by random selection of 1 million high-quality reads, each carrying a distinct molecular identifier. Reads with shared molecular identifiers were discarded instead of being binned into consensus sequences. MiTCR, set to a Q25 quality threshold and the strictest error-elimination algorithm, was used for CDR3 identification, clonotype clustering and error correction. A nonparametric unseen species model with Euler transformation was used to estimate a lower bound on total TCR beta diversity. TCRdb passed the public sequencing reads through fastp at Q25 and MiXCR, retaining productive beta sequences. Every entry covers one CDR3 protein and lists the most common genes and DNA from its rows. Clone size and V and J calls follow TCRdb, not the original study. The sample table records about 640,000 distinct CDR3 sequences; 40% to 45% of these occur just once. Around 30% of the sample is in the top ten clones.

In regard to this clonotype: The specificity of this receptor is unknown. A junction boundary mismatches the germline segment, possibly from a read error.

Donors were about 36 systemically healthy Caucasian individuals from Russia aged roughly 6 to 90 years. Each donor gave around 9.9 milliliters of peripheral blood, collected into EDTA-treated Vacutainer tubes. PBMCs were isolated by Ficoll-Paque density-gradient centrifugation, with at least 7 million obtained per sample. Total RNA, at least 6 micrograms per sample, was extracted from PBMCs with Trizol reagent. For every donor, flow cytometry on a PBMC aliquot measured the percentage of naive CD45RAhigh/CD27high T cells. Results the study describes overall, beyond this receptor: Bulk unsorted PBMC profiling prevented conclusive comparison of naive and antigen-experienced compartments. Because donor CMV infection status was unknown, age-related changes in expanded clonotypes were potentially confounded. Estimates of total diversity based on one million sequenced T cells were considered lower bounds and underestimates. A strong correlation was found between observed TCR beta diversity and the percentage of naive T cells measured by flow cytometry. Compared with the aged group, the long-lived group had more naive CD4+ T cells, fewer expanded clones and increased TCR diversity, a pattern suggesting age selection. As age increased, observed TCR beta diversity per million T cells dropped in a roughly linear way, and a significant reduction was already evident by age about 40.

The receptor was derived from a man aged 80 or over in good health. Sequenced material: blood.

The DNA reads as follows: TGCAGTACTAGAGAGGGCTGGCCTGGGACAGGGGGCGAGCAGTACTTC. The encoded protein is CSTREGWPGTGGEQYF. The receptor chain draws on TRBV20-1 and TRBJ2-5; a stretch of 11 junction bases matches TRBD1. The J call may be incorrect, as the DNA end agrees better with TRBJ2-7. Including cysteine and phenylalanine, the CDR3 has 16 amino acids. Only CDR3 DNA remains: 48 bases, in frame from the first base. The germline V gene (reference sequence) supplies CDR1 DFQATT and CDR2 SNEGSKA.